This entry lists 26 T cell receptor beta chains sequenced from one sample in a study of blood T cell repertoires in COVID-19. Libraries were prepared by immunoSEQ multiplex PCR; TCRdb keeps only in-frame clonotypes and omits some of them. The sample gives 240,000 or so clones, more than 75% of which show up once; 0.95% to 1% is in the top ten. The sequencing input was peripheral blood. Receptor source: a woman aged 40 to 55 who had recovered from COVID-19.

The rearrangement joins TRBV27 to TRBJ1-4; tentatively, D is TRBD1 (5 bases). The CDR3 has 16 amino acids. V gave up 3 bases and J gave up 0 bases, with 11 bases separating them. CDR1 is MNHEY and CDR2 is SMNVEV in the germline V gene (reference sequence). This CDR3 reads CASSFSGFPTNEKLFF. In DNA, the CDR3 is TGTGCCAGCAGTTTTTCAGGGTTCCCAACTAATGAAAAACTGTTTTTT.

The chain combines TRBV6-5 with TRBJ1-1; D is unresolved. CDR3 length: 14 residues. CDR1 and CDR2 from the germline V gene are MNHEY and SVGAGI. Trimming took off 0 bases at V and 5 bases at J, with 10 bases between the two ends. The CDR3 loop reads CASSYSMSRTEAFF. In DNA, the CDR3 is TGTGCCAGCAGTTACTCGATGTCGAGGACTGAAGCTTTCTTT.

The chain couples TRBV24-1 to TRBJ1-2; a possible D gene is TRBD1 (6 bases). This CDR3 is 16 amino acids long. V lost 9 bases, J lost 4 bases, and 23 bases lay in between. The germline V gene has CDR1 KGHDR and CDR2 SFDVKD. Here the CDR3 DNA reads TGTGCCACCGCCGATGGTGGGGGGCCGGGGGGCTATGGCTACACCTTC. This encodes CATADGGGPGGYGYTF.

The chain combines TRBV18 with TRBJ2-7; the D gene is possibly TRBD2 (6 bases). This CDR3 region has 14 residues. Trimming pared 3 bases from V and 5 bases from J, leaving 14 bases between. Germline V gene data show CDR1 as KGHSH and CDR2 as LQKENI. CDR3 region: CASSPPGVGNEQYF. Written as DNA, the CDR3 is TGTGCCAGCTCACCCCCGGGAGTGGGGAACGAGCAGTACTTC. Supplemented by reference TRBV18 and TRBJ2-7, the full variable domain reads NAGVMQNPRHLVRRRGQEARLRCSPMKGHSHVYWYRQLPEEGLKFMVYLQKENIIDESGMPKERFSAEFPKEGPSILRIQQVVRGDSAAYFCASSPPGVGNEQYFGPGTRLTVT.

J is TRBJ1-5 and V is TRBV7-9; a possible D gene is TRBD1 (6 bases). Germline V gives CDR1 SEHNR, CDR2 FQNEAQ (reference sequence). Between the trimmed V and J ends, which lost 1 base and 7 bases, there was a span of 20 bases. The CDR3 sequence is 17 residues long. The CDR3 spells CASSLDGRGALRQPQHF. DNA for the CDR3: TGTGCCAGCAGCTTAGATGGGAGGGGGGCTCTCCGGCAGCCCCAGCATTTT.

The chain couples TRBV7-9 to TRBJ2-7, with D tentatively TRBD1 (6 bases). Trimming left V 1 base short and J 7 bases short, with 11 bases between. CDR3 length: 13 residues. Germline V gene data show CDR1 as SEHNR and CDR2 as FQNEAQ (reference sequence). The CDR3 DNA follows: TGTGCCAGCAGCTTAGGGACAGTGGGTGAGCAGTACTTC. This sequence encodes CASSLGTVGEQYF.

This chain connects TRBV19 to TRBJ2-7, with D tentatively TRBD1 (5 bases). Looked up from germline, CDR1 is LNHDA and CDR2 is SQIVND (reference sequence). This CDR3 is built from 13 residues. Trimming shortened V by 6 bases and J by 1 base, and 10 bases separated the two germline ends. The CDR3 loop is CASSPGWSYEQYF. The CDR3 bases are TGTGCCAGTAGCCCAGGGTGGTCCTACGAGCAGTACTTC.

This chain joins TRBV3-1 (or the pseudogene TRBV3-2) and TRBJ2-3, with a possible D match to TRBD2 (5 bases). Germline CDR1 LGHDT, CDR2 YNNKEL (reference sequence). V lost 1 base and J 1 base, leaving 9 bases between the germline ends. The CDR3 runs to 15 residues. CDR3 amino acids: CASSQGGSGTDTQYF. CDR3 bases: TGTGCCAGCAGCCAAGGGGGTAGCGGCACAGATACGCAGTATTTT.

A few counts support this clone. This chain uses TRBV14 with TRBJ1-6; maybe TRBD1 (5 bases). With 0 bases removed from V and 10 bases from J, the gap between germline ends came to 10 bases. The CDR3 loop spans 14 amino acids. Germline CDR1 SGHDN, CDR2 FVKESK. CDR3 in amino acids: CASSQDGGVSPLHF. CDR3 bases: TGTGCCAGCAGCCAAGACGGGGGGGTCTCACCCCTCCACTTT. Complete variable domain (other parts from reference TRBV14 and TRBJ1-6): EAGVTQFPSHSVIEKGQTVTLRCDPISGHDNLYWYRRVMGKEIKFLLHFVKESKQDESGMPNNRFLAERTGGTYSTLKVQPAELEDSGVYFCASSQDGGVSPLHFGNGTRLTVT.

The rearrangement joins TRBV6-6 to TRBJ2-5, with TRBD2 matching over 9 bases. V trimming: 0 bases; J trimming: 4 bases; junction bases outside the gene matches: 6. The CDR3 has 16 residues. In germline, CDR1 is MNHNY, CDR2 SVGAGI (reference sequence). CDR3 sequence reads: CASSYSIGGRGETQYF. The CDR3, as DNA: TGTGCCAGCAGTTACTCGATAGGCGGGAGGGGAGAGACCCAGTACTTC.

The chain has TRBV11-1 and TRBJ2-7, with 10 bases that match TRBD1. This CDR3 is 16 amino acids long. Germline V lookup: CDR1 SGHAT, CDR2 FQDESV (reference sequence). Trimming took 4 bases from V and 1 from J; bases not matched to a gene: 7. The CDR3 DNA sequence: TGTGCCAGCAGCTCGGCGGGGACAGGGGAGTCCTACGAGCAGTACTTC. It codes for CASSSAGTGESYEQYF.

The genes are TRBV30 and TRBJ1-2, with D maybe TRBD1 (5 bases). The CDR3 covers 15 residues. The V end was cut by 2 bases, the J end by 7 bases, with 20 bases between. Germline CDR1 and CDR2: GTSNPN and SVGIG (reference sequence). DNA for the CDR3: TGTGCCTGGAGTACCGGGAGCCACGGAGGGGCTGGCTACACCTTC. Amino acid sequence: CAWSTGSHGGAGYTF.

The chain links TRBV19 to TRBJ1-2, with a possible D match to TRBD1 (6 bases). The CDR3 covers 16 residues. V lost 8 bases, J lost 5 bases, and 24 bases lay in between. Germline values: CDR1 LNHDA, CDR2 SQIVND (reference sequence). CDR3 bases: TGTGCCAGTTCCCCCGGGGGGGGCCCCTCCTGGTATGGCTACACCTTC. Translated: CASSPGGGPSWYGYTF.

The V and J genes are TRBV29-1 and TRBJ2-5, with TRBD1 matching 9 bases. Germline lookup yields CDR1 SQVTM and CDR2 ANQGSEA. The CDR3 contains 16 residues. Trimming at V came to 4 bases and at J to 5 bases, leaving 14 bases not matched to a gene. The CDR3 DNA reads as TGCAGCGTTGCCCTCCCCGACAGGGGGACGGGGGAGACCCAGTACTTC. Amino acid sequence: CSVALPDRGTGETQYF.

This clone was found a few times. The gene calls are TRBV7-2 and TRBJ1-6; maybe TRBD1 (5 bases). The germline V gene has CDR1 SGHTA and CDR2 FQGNSA. V lost 2 bases and J lost 7, with 15 bases in between. CDR3 length: 16 residues. The CDR3 region is CASSLLVGAPNSPLHF. Written as DNA, the CDR3 is TGTGCCAGCAGCTTATTGGTAGGGGCCCCGAATTCACCCCTCCACTTT.

V is TRBV14 and J is TRBJ1-1; a weak D match, TRBD1 (5 bases). Trimming cost V 3 bases and J 1 base, with 9 bases left between them. Germline CDR1 reads SGHDN; CDR2 reads FVKESK. The CDR3 extends over 14 amino acids. The CDR3 here is CASSHRTPNTEAFF. The DNA for the CDR3 is TGTGCCAGCAGCCACCGGACACCGAACACTGAAGCTTTCTTT.

CDR3 amino acids: CAIRGAASGAKETQYF. The CDR3 coding sequence is TGTGCCATCAGGGGGGCCGCTAGCGGGGCCAAAGAGACCCAGTACTTC. V and J are TRBV10-3 and TRBJ2-5; TRBD2 matches 9 bases. V dropped 6 bases and J dropped 3; count of bases not matched to a gene: 11. Per germline, CDR1 ENHRY and CDR2 SYGVKD. This CDR3 region has 16 residues.

The J gene is TRBJ1-4, the V gene TRBV28; weak D call: TRBD1 (5 bases). CDR1 is MDHEN, CDR2 SYDVKM, per germline. Trimming stripped 3 bases from V and 5 bases from J, with 16 bases between. The CDR3 sequence is 16 residues long. The CDR3 DNA is TGTGCCAGCAGTTTCAGAGGTGACAGCCAAAATGAAAAACTGTTTTTT. Translation gives CASSFRGDSQNEKLFF.

This clone was detected once. This chain uses TRBV5-5 with TRBJ2-1; 7 nucleotides line up with TRBD2. Germline V gene lookup returns CDR1 SGHKS and CDR2 YYEKEE (reference sequence). The V and J ends lost 0 bases and 9 bases, in that order; junction bases with no gene match: 9. The CDR3 runs 15 residues. The CDR3 nucleotides read TGTGCCAGCAGCTTGGCGGCGGGAGTCACTGGTGAGCAGTTCTTC. It encodes CASSLAAGVTGEQFF.

V usage is TRBV7-2 and J usage is TRBJ1-2, with a tentative D call TRBD1 (5 bases). From germline, CDR1 is SGHTA and CDR2 FQGNSA. There are 15 residues in the CDR3. V lost 1 base to trimming and J lost 4 bases, with 13 bases between them. CDR3 DNA: TGTGCCAGCAGCTTAGGGGGGGAGGCAGTCTATGGCTACACCTTC. It encodes CASSLGGEAVYGYTF. Full variable domain (rest looked up from reference TRBV7-2 and TRBJ1-2): GAGVSQSPSNKVTEKGKDVELRCDPISGHTALYWYRQSLGQGLEFLIYFQGNSAPDKSGLPSDRFSAERTGGSVSTLTIQRTQQEDSAVYLCASSLGGEAVYGYTFGSGTRLTVV.

The chain employs TRBV29-1 and TRBJ2-5; 7 nucleotides line up with TRBD1. Germline V gene lookup returns CDR1 SQVTM and CDR2 ANQGSEA. V was clipped by 7 bases and J by 1 base; unmatched bases: 12. CDR3 size: 15 residues. CDR3 sequence: CSAPYRSGGQETQYF. CDR3 sequence (DNA): TGCAGCGCCCCTTATCGATCAGGGGGCCAAGAGACCCAGTACTTC.

The V and J genes are TRBV30 and TRBJ2-7, with 9 bases fitting TRBD2. The CDR3 has 13 residues. Germline CDR1 and CDR2: GTSNPN and SVGIG (reference sequence). V was pared by 3 bases and J by 2 bases, with 2 bases of the junction left unmatched. The CDR3 sequence is CAWRGGRAYEQYF. The DNA for the CDR3 is TGTGCCTGGAGGGGCGGGAGGGCCTACGAGCAGTACTTC.

The chain carries TRBV7-2 and TRBJ2-7, with D possibly being TRBD1 (6 bases). CDR3 size: 13 residues. From germline, CDR1 is SGHTA and CDR2 FQGNSA. V lost 4 bases, J lost 2 bases, and 9 bases lay in between. CDR3 loop: CASSSGTTYEQYF. The CDR3 DNA is TGTGCCAGCAGCTCCGGGACAACCTACGAGCAGTACTTC.

The chain combines TRBV30 with TRBJ1-1; D might be TRBD1 (5 bases). The V gene lost 2 bases and the J gene lost 4 bases, with 11 bases spanning the gap. The CDR3 is 13 residues long. Germline CDR1 is GTSNPN and CDR2 is SVGIG (reference sequence). In nucleotides, the CDR3 is TGTGCCTGGAGTCACATGGGGGGCACTGAAGCTTTCTTT. Protein sequence: CAWSHMGGTEAFF.

The chain couples TRBV7-2 to TRBJ2-5, with 11 bases aligning to TRBD2. J lost 4 bases, V lost 1 base, and 8 bases had no gene match. Germline CDR1 SGHTA, CDR2 FQGNSA. This CDR3 is built from 17 residues. CDR3 loop: CASSLGPLAGGRETQYF. CDR3 bases: TGTGCCAGCAGCTTAGGGCCCCTAGCGGGAGGTAGAGAGACCCAGTACTTC.

The rearrangement links TRBV5-1 to TRBJ1-2; D remains unclear. This CDR3 spans 14 amino acids. Germline CDR1 is SGHRS and CDR2 is YFSETQ. Trimming took off 2 bases at V and 8 bases at J, with 16 bases between the two ends. CDR3 DNA: TGCGCCAGCAGCTTTGGGGAGAAACCGGGGGGCTACACCTTC. Protein product: CASSFGEKPGGYTF.